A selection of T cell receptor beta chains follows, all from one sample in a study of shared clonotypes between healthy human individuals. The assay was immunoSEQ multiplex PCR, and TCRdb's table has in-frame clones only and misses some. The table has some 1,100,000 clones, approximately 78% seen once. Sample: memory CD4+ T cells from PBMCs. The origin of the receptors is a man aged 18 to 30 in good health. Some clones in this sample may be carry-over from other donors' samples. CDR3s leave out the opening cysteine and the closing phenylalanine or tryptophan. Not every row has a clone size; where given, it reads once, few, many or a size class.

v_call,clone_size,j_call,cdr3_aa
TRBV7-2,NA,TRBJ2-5,ASRETSGIETQY
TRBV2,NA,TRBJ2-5,ASSGTAGAQETQY
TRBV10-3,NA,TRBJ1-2,AIRETGGDYGYT
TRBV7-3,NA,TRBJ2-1,ASSLLPGVNEQF
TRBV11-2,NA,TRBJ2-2,ASSLDPRVNGELF
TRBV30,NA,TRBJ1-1,AWNIVNTEAF
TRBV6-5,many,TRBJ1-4,ASSSTLNEKLF
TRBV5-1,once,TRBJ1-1,ASSLRPGQDTEAF
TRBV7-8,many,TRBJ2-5,ASRATSGRVETQY
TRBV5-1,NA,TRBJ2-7,ASSESPGTERRY
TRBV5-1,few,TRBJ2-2,ASSWGLAETGELF
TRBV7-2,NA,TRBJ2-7,ASSLAPEGGQY
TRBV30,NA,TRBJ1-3,AWSQGGAGTIY
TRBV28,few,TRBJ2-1,ASSLLAGINEQF
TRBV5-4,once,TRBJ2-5,ASSLGSGVRKTQY
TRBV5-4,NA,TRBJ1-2,ASSSSGDIYGYT
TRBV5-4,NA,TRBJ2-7,ASSPRGNPYEQY